This T cell receptor (beta chain) was identified during a study of blood T cell repertoires in COVID-19. About the study: Material from acute and convalescent COVID-19 was sourced from the United States, Italy and Spain. From T cells, B-cell-depleted T cells, or PBMCs came the material, which was cDNA or gDNA.

The CDR3 length is 14 residues. V lost 3 bases, J lost 0 bases, and 9 bases lay in between. The germline CDR1 and CDR2 sequences are SEHNR and FQNEAQ (reference sequence). Per the authors' pipeline: Amplification with reference gene primers provided the estimates of nucleated cell counts. Repertoires were generated with immunoSEQ multiplex PCR, while TCRdb's copy carries only in-frame clones and drops some. The V and J calls and clone size are taken from that table; D and trimming were inferred from the DNA. The table lists 130,000 or so clones, 70% to 90% of them singletons. The chain combines TRBV7-9 with TRBJ2-7; D not certain. The receptor's source is a woman aged 55-75 years with acute or convalescent COVID-19. The source material was peripheral blood. The CDR3 nucleotides read TGTGCCAGCAGCTTGGGCGAGAGCTCCTACGAGCAGTACTTC. This gives the protein CASSLGESSYEQYF. The entire variable domain, with the rest obtained from reference TRBV7-9 and TRBJ2-7, is as follows: DTGVSQNPRHKITKRGQNVTFRCDPISEHNRLYWYRQTLGQGPEFLTYFQNEAQLEKSRLLSDRFSAERPKGSFSTLEIQRTEQGDSAMYLCASSLGESSYEQYFGPGTRLTVT.